Included here is one TCR beta chain sequence, with context. This entry is derived from a study of blood T cell repertoires in COVID-19. Across the whole study: Researchers got acute and convalescent COVID-19 samples from the United States, Italy and Spain.

The assay was immunoSEQ multiplex PCR, and TCRdb's table has in-frame clones only and misses some. The data contain some 66,000 clones, about 91% of them singletons. The TCR originated in a human donor in a cohort sampled during active COVID-19. Input material: peripheral blood.

CDR3 sequence (DNA): TGTGCCAGCAGCTTAGCGACAGGGGGAGGTCAGCCCCAGCATTTT. Amino acid sequence: CASSLATGGGQPQHF. The rearrangement uses TRBV7-8 and TRBJ1-5, with 9 bases aligning to TRBD1. This CDR3 comprises 15 residues. The V gene end was trimmed by 0 bases and the J gene end by 6 bases; junction bases not matched to a gene: 3. Germline CDR1 SGHVS, CDR2 FQNEAQ. The full variable domain, rest sourced from reference TRBV7-8 and TRBJ1-5, is GAGVSQSPRYKVAKRGQDVALRCDPISGHVSLFWYQQALGQGPEFLTYFQNEAQLDKSGLPSDRFFAERPEGSVSTLKIQRTQQEDSAVYLCASSLATGGGQPQHFGDGTRLSIL.